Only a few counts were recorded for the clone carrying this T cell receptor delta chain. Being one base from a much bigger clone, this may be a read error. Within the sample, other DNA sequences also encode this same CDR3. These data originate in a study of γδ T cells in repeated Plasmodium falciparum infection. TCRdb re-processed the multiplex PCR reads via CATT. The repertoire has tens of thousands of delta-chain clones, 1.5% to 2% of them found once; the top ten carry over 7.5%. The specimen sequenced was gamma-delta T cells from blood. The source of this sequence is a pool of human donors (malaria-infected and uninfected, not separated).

The CDR3 protein is CALGELGYVDSKLGAGRDTDKLIF. The CDR3 nucleotides are TGTGCTCTTGGGGAACTGGGTTACGTTGATAGTAAACTGGGGGCGGGACGTGACACCGATAAACTCATCTTT. The chain carries TRDV1 and TRDJ1, with 8 bases that match TRDD3. Germline V CDR1 and CDR2: TSWWSYY, QGS. The CDR3 is 24 residues long. V gave up 0 bases and J gave up 0 bases; unmatched junction bases: 27.